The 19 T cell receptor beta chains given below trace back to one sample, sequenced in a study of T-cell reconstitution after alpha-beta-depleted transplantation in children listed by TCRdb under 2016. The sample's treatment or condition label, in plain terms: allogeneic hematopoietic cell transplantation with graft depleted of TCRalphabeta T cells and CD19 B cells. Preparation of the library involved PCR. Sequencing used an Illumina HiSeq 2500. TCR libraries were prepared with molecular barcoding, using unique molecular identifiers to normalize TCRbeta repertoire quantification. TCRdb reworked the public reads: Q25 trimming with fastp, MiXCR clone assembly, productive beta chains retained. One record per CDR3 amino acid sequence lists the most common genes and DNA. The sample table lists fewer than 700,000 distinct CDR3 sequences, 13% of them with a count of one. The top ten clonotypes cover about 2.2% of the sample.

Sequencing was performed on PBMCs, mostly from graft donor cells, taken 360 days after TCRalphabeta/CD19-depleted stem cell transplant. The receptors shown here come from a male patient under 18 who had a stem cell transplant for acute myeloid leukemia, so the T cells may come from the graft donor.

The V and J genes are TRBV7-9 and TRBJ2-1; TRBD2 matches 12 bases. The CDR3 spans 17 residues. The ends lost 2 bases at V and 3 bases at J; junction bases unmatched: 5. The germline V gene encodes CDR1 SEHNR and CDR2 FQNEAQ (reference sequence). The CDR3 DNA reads TGTGCCAGCAGCTTACCGACTAGCGGGAGTATCTACAATGAGCAGTTCTTC. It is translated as CASSLPTSGSIYNEQFF.

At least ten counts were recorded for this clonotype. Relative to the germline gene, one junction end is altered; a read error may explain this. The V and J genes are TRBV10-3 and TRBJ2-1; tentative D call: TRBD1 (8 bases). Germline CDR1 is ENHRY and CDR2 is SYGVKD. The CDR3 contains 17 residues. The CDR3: CAISEQNQGAAGEARVF. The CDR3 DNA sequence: TGTGCCATCAGTGAGCAGAATCAGGGGGCGGCGGGAGAAGCTCGGGTCTTC.

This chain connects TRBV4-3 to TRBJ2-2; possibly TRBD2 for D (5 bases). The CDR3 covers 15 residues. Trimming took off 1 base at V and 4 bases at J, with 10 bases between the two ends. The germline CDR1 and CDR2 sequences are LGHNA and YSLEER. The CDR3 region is CASSQVYGGTGELFF. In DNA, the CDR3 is TGCGCCAGCAGCCAAGTTTATGGAGGCACCGGGGAGCTGTTTTTT.

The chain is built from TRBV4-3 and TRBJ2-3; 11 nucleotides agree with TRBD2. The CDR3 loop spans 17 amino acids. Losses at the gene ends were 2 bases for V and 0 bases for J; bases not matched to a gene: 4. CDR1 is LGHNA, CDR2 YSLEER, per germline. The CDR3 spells CASSQWTSGYSTDTQYF. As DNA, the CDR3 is TGCGCCAGCAGCCAATGGACTAGCGGGTATAGCACAGATACGCAGTATTTT.

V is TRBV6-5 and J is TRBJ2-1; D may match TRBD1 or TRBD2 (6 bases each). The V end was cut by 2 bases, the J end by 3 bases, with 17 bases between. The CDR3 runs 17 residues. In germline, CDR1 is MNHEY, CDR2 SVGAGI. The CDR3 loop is CASSYTLRGEGYNEQFF. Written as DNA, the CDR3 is TGTGCCAGCAGTTACACCCTGAGGGGGGAAGGCTACAATGAGCAGTTCTTC.

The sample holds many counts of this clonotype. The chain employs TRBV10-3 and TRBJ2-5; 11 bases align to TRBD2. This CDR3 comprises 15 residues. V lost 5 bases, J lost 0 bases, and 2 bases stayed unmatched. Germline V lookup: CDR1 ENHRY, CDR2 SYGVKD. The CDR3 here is CAISQLAGDQETQYF. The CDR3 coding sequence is TGTGCCATCAGTCAACTAGCGGGGGACCAAGAGACCCAGTACTTC.

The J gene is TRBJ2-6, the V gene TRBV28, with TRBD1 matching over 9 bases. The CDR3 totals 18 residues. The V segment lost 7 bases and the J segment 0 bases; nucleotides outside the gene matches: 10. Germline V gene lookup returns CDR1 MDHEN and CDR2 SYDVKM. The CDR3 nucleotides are TGTGCCAGCACCGACCGACAGGGGGTGTACTCTGGGGCCAACGTCCTGACTTTC. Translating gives CASTDRQGVYSGANVLTF.

The CDR3, as DNA: TGTGCCAGCAGCCCTCGACTAGCGGGAGGGAACTCCTACGAGCAGTACTTC. It codes for CASSPRLAGGNSYEQYF. The chain has TRBV7-9 and TRBJ2-7, with 14 bases identical to TRBD2. V shed 5 bases, J shed 0 bases, and the junction held 6 bases outside the gene matches. The CDR3 runs 17 residues. Germline lookup yields CDR1 SEHNR and CDR2 FQNEAQ (reference sequence).

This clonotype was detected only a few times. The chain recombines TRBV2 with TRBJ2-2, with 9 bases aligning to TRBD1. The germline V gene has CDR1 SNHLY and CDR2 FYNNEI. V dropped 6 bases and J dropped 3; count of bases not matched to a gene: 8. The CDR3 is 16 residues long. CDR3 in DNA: TGTGCCAGCAGGCTACAGGGGGCTCGGGACACCGGGGAGCTGTTTTTT. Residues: CASRLQGARDTGELFF.

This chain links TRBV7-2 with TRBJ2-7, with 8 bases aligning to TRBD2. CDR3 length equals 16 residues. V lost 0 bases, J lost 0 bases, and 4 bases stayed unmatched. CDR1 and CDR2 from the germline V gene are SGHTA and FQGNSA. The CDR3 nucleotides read TGTGCCAGCAGCTTAGCGGGCGGGAGGAACTCCTACGAGCAGTACTTC. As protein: CASSLAGGRNSYEQYF.

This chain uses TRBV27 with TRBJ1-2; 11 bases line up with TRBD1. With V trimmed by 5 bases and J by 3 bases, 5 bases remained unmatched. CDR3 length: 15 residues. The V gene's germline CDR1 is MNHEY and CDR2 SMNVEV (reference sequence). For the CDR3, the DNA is TGTGCCAGCAGTCTGGACAGGGGGCATCACTATGGCTACACCTTC. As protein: CASSLDRGHHYGYTF.

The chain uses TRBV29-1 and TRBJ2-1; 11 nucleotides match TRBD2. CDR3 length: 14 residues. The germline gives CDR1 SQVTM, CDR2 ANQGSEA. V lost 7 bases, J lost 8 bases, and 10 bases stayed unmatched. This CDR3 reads CSGETSGIVDEQFF. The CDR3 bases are TGCAGCGGGGAGACTAGCGGGATCGTCGATGAGCAGTTCTTC.

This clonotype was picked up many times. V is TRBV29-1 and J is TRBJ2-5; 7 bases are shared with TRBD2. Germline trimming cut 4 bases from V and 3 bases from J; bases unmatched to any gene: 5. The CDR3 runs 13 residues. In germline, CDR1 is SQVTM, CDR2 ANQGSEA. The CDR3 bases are TGCAGCGTTGCGCGCCTAGCGGAAGAGACCCAGTACTTC. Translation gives CSVARLAEETQYF.

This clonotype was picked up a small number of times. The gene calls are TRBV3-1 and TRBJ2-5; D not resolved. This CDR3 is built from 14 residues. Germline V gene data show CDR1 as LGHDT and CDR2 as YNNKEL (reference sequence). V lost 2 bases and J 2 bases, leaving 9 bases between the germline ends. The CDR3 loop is CASSQKKFQETQYF. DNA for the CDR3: TGTGCCAGCAGCCAAAAAAAGTTTCAAGAGACCCAGTACTTC.

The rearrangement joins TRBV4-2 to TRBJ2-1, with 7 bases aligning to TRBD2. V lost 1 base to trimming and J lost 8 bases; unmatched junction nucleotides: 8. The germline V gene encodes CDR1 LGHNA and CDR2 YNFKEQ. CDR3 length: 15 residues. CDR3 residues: CASSQVRGSSHEQFF. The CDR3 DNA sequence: TGTGCCAGCAGCCAAGTTCGCGGGAGTAGCCATGAGCAGTTCTTC.

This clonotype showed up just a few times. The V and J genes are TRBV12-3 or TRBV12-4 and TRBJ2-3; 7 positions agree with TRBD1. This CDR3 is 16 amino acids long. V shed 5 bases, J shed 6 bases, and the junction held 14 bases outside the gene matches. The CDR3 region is CASSLLTGPRGDTQYF. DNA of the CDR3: TGTGCCAGCAGTCTCCTGACAGGGCCGAGGGGGGATACGCAGTATTTT.

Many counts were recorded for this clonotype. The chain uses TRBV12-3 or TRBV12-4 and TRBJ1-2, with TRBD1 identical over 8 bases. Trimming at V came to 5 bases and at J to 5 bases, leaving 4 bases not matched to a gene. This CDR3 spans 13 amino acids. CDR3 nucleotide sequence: TGTGCCAGCAGTCTACAGGGGGGGTATGGCTACACCTTC. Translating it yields CASSLQGGYGYTF.

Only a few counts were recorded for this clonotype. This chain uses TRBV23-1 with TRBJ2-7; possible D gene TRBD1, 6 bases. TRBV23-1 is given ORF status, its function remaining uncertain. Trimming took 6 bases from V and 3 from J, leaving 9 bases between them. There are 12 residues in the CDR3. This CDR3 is CASRYRVYEQYF. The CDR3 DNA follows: TGCGCCAGCAGATACAGGGTCTACGAGCAGTACTTC.

CDR3 DNA: TGCAGTGCTAGGACAGGGGGCGCTTCCTATAATTCACCCCTCCACTTT. It translates to CSARTGGASYNSPLHF. The chain carries TRBV20-1 and TRBJ1-6; 10 nucleotides match TRBD1. CDR3 length equals 16 residues. Germline V gene lookup returns CDR1 DFQATT and CDR2 SNEGSKA (reference sequence). V was clipped by 3 bases and J by 1 base; unmatched bases: 3.